The entry that follows covers one T cell receptor beta chain sequence. Its target is not known. This CDR3 spans 15 amino acids. Germline CDR1 SGHTS, CDR2 YDEGEE. Trimming cost V 0 bases and J 0 bases, with 10 bases left between them. The data originate from a study of T cell responses to AZD1222 COVID-19 vaccine. The analysis combined second doses at about 4 or about 12 weeks. Study-wide results and caveats: Among those given AZD1222, only five or six were seropositive at baseline. Donor demographics were predominantly white British with a female majority; clonal diversity may be underestimated.

Assay used: immunoSEQ multiplex PCR; TCRdb lists only in-frame clones, some missing. The sample holds 80,000 or so clones, 70% to 90% seen once. Sequenced here: peripheral blood, sampled 28 days after the second AZD1222 dose. This sequence joins TRBV5-8 and TRBJ2-7, with D unresolved. This TCR was sampled from an adult who received the AZD1222 COVID-19 vaccine. In nucleotides, the CDR3 is TGTGCCAGCAGCTTGGCAGGCCTCCCCTCCTACGAGCAGTACTTC. The encoded protein is CASSLAGLPSYEQYF.